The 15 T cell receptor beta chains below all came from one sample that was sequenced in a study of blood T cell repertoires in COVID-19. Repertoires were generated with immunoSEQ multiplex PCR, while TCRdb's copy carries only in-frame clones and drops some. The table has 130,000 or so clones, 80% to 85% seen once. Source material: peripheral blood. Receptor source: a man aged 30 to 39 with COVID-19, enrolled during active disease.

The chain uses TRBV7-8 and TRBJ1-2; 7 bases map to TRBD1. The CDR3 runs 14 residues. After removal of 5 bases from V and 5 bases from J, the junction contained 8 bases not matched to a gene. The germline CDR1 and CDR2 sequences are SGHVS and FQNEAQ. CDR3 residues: CASSTTGAPYGYTF. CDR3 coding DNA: TGTGCCAGCAGCACAACAGGGGCCCCGTATGGCTACACCTTC.

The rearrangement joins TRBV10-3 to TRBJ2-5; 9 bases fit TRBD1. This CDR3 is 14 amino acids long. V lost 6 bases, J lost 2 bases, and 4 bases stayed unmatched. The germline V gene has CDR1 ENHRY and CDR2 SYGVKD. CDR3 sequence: CAIRTGGRQETQYF. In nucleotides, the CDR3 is TGTGCCATCAGGACAGGGGGAAGGCAAGAGACCCAGTACTTC.

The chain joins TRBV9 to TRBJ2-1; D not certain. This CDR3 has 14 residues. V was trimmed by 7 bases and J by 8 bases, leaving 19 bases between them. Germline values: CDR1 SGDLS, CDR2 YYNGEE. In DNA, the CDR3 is TGTGCCAGCGGGCGCAGACACAATTACGATGAGCAGTTCTTC. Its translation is CASGRRHNYDEQFF.

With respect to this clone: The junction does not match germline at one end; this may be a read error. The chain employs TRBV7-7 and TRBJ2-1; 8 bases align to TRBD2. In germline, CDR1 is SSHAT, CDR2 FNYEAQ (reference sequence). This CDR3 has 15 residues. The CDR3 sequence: CASSLGVAGPDEQFF. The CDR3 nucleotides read TGTGCTAGCAGCTTAGGGGTAGCGGGACCGGATGAGCAGTTCTTC.

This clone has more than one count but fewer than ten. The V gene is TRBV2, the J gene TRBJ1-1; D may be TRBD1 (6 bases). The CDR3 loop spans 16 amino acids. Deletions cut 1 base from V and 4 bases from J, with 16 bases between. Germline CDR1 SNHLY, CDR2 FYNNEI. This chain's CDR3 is CASSEGDPRGGTEAFF. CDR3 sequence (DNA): TGTGCCAGCAGTGAAGGGGATCCGAGAGGGGGCACTGAAGCTTTCTTT.

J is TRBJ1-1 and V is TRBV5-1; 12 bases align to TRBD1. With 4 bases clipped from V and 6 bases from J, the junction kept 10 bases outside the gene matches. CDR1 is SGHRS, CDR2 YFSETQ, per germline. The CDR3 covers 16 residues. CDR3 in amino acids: CASSPGGTGGRSEAFF. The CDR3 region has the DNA TGCGCCAGCAGCCCGGGTGGGACAGGGGGCAGGTCTGAAGCTTTCTTT.

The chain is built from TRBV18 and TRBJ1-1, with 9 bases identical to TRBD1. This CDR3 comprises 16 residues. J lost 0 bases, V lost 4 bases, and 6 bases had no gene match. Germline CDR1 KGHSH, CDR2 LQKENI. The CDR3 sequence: CASSLWGQGVNTEAFF. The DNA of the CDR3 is TGTGCCAGCTCACTTTGGGGACAGGGCGTGAACACTGAAGCTTTCTTT.

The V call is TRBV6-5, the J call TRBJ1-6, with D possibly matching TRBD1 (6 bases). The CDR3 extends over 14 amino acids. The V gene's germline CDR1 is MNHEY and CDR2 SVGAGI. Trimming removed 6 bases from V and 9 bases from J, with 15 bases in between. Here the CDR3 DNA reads TGTGCCAGCAGCTCCGACAGGCTTAGTTCACCCCTCCACTTT. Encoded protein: CASSSDRLSSPLHF.

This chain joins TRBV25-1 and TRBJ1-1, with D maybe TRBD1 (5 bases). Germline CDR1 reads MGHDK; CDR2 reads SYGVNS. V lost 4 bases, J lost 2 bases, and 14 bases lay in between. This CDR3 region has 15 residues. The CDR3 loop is CASSGLGAGNTEAFF. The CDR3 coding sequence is TGTGCCAGCAGTGGCCTAGGGGCAGGCAACACTGAAGCTTTCTTT.

The CDR3 region has the DNA TGTGCCAGCAGTCTCACGGACAGCTATGGCTACACCTTC. This gives the protein CASSLTDSYGYTF. The chain uses TRBV12-3 or TRBV12-4 and TRBJ1-2; a possible D gene is TRBD1 (6 bases). Trimming left V 5 bases short and J 4 bases short, with 11 bases between. CDR3 length equals 13 residues.

CDR3 sequence reads: CASRVRGGSLSTDTQYF. CDR3 sequence (DNA): TGTGCCAGCAGAGTTCGAGGCGGGAGCCTAAGCACAGATACGCAGTATTTT. This sequence joins TRBV11-2 and TRBJ2-3; 7 nucleotides agree with TRBD2. Germline V gene sequence: CDR1 SGHAT, CDR2 FQNNGV. The CDR3 runs 17 residues. Unmatched junction bases numbered 12, after V lost 6 bases and J lost 0 bases.

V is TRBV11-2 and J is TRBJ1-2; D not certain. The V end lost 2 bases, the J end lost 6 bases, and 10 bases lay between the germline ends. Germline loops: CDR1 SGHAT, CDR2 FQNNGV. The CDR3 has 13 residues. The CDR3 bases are TGTGCCAGCAGCTTAACAGTCCTTGATGGCTACACCTTC. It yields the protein CASSLTVLDGYTF.

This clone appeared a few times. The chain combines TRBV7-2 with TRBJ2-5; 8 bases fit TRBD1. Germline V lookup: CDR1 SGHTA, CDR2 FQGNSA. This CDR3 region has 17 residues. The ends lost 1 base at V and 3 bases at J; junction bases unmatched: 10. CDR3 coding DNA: TGTGCCAGCAGCTTAGTCGGAGACAGGGGACCGAAAGAGACCCAGTACTTC. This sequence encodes CASSLVGDRGPKETQYF.

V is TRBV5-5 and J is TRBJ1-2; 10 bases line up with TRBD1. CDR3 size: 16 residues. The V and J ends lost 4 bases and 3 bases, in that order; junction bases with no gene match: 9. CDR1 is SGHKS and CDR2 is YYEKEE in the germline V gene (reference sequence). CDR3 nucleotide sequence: TGTGCCAGCAGCGTAAGACAGGGGGCGCCTGACTATGGCTACACCTTC. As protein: CASSVRQGAPDYGYTF.

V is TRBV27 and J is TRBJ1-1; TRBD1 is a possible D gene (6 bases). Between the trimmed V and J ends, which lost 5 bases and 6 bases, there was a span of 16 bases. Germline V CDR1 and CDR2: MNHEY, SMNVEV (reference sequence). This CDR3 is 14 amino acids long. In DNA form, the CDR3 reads TGTGCCAGCAGTCCTACAGGGATTTTGGCTGAAGCTTTCTTT. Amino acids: CASSPTGILAEAFF.